This T cell receptor beta chain was captured in a study of long-term antiretroviral therapy in people with HIV. It was version v3.0 of the immunoSEQ assay that was run at survey level. Produced via immunoSEQ multiplex PCR; TCRdb's table is partial and in-frame only. The sample yields fewer than 35,000 clones, 82% seen once. The clonotype originates from a man aged 50 or older with HIV. The material was unsorted PBMCs, obtained 2.9 years after starting antiretroviral therapy.

The CDR3 DNA reads as TGTGCCAGCAGCAGGGCCCTTACGGGAGATACGCAGTATTTT. This codes for CASSRALTGDTQYF. The gene calls are TRBV5-5 and TRBJ2-3; D is unresolved. CDR1 is SGHKS and CDR2 is YYEKEE in the germline V gene (reference sequence). This CDR3 comprises 14 residues. Trimming pared 4 bases from V and 5 bases from J, leaving 14 bases between.